Below, one TCR beta chain is given with its context. The target antigen is unknown. The sample is drawn from a study of T-cell reconstitution after alpha-beta-depleted transplantation in children. Study-level findings and limits: As was reported, about two months after transplant, alpha-beta T cells came from several hundred expanded graft clones. From surviving recipient T cells and thymic progenitors came the high day-60 TCRbeta diversity observed in some patients. Most T-cell counts and diversity one year after the transplant came from T cells that were newly produced.

The germline gives CDR1 MNHEY, CDR2 SVGEGT. The CDR3 covers 14 residues. The ends were cut back, 7 bases at V and 5 bases at J, with 15 bases in the middle. Unique molecular identifiers tagged the TCRbeta library. In TCRdb, the PCR reads were re-called with MiXCR into one record per CDR3 protein. The sample contains approximately 220,000 distinct CDR3 sequences, approximately 19% of which appear only once. The source is a male patient aged 2-15 years who had a stem cell transplant for acute lymphoblastic leukemia, so the T cells may come from the graft donor. The gene calls are TRBV6-2 or TRBV6-3 and TRBJ1-5, with a tentative D call TRBD1 (6 bases). Sequences were derived from PBMCs, mostly from graft donor cells, sampled 360 days after TCRalphabeta/CD19-depleted stem cell transplant. The CDR3 is CASTLVQGHQPQHF. CDR3 sequence (DNA): TGTGCCAGCACGCTCGTTCAGGGGCATCAGCCCCAGCATTTT.